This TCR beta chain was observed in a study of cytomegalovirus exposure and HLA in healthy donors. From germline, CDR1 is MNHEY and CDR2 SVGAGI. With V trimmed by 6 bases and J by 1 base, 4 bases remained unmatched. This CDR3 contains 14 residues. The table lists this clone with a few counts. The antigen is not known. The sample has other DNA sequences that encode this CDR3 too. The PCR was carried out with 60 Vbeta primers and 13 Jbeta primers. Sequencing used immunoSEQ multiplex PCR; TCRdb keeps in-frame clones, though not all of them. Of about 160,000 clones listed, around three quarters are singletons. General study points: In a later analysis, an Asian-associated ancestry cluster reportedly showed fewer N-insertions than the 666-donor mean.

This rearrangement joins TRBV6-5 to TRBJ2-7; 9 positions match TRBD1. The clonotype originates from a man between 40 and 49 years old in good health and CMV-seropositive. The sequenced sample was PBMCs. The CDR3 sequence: CASRPGQGSYEQYF. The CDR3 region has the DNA TGTGCCAGCAGACCGGGACAGGGATCCTACGAGCAGTACTTC.